These T cell receptor beta chains were read from a single sample in a study of T cell changes during pregnancy in multiple sclerosis. Generated by immunoSEQ multiplex PCR, the TCRdb table keeps only in-frame clones and is missing some. The table shows about 79,000 clones, with around 95% occurring only once. Material: peripheral blood, obtained in the second trimester of pregnancy. The receptors were gathered from a female donor in good health, enrolled as a control in a pregnancy study. Both conserved end residues are part of each CDR3. The D gene is left open where the match is weak.

V gene: TRBV11-2; J gene: TRBJ2-7; D gene: .; CDR3 protein: CASSPLKLYEQYF; CDR3 DNA: TGTGCCAGCAGCCCTCTGAAGCTGTACGAGCAGTACTTC
V gene: TRBV27; J gene: TRBJ2-7; D gene: TRBD1; CDR3 protein: CASSFYYGTVSAEQYF; CDR3 DNA: TGTGCCAGCAGTTTTTATTATGGGACAGTGTCGGCCGAGCAGTACTTC
V gene: TRBV10-3; J gene: TRBJ2-7; D gene: .; CDR3 protein: CAISEGEASTTYEQYF; CDR3 DNA: TGTGCCATCAGTGAAGGCGAAGCTAGCACCACCTACGAGCAGTACTTC
V gene: TRBV6-4; J gene: TRBJ2-3; D gene: .; CDR3 protein: CASSDPGHGGQYF; CDR3 DNA: TGTGCCAGCAGTGATCCGGGACACGGTGGGCAGTATTTT
V gene: TRBV19; J gene: TRBJ1-2; D gene: TRBD1; CDR3 protein: CASISPGTAYGYTF; CDR3 DNA: TGTGCCAGTATTAGCCCAGGGACAGCCTATGGCTACACCTTC
V gene: TRBV2; J gene: TRBJ2-7; D gene: .; CDR3 protein: CASIGGEQYF; CDR3 DNA: TGTGCCAGCATTGGCGGGGAGCAGTACTTC
V gene: TRBV14; J gene: TRBJ1-4; D gene: .; CDR3 protein: CASSQGEGSTNEKLFF; CDR3 DNA: TGTGCCAGCAGCCAAGGTGAGGGATCCACGAATGAAAAACTGTTTTTT
V gene: TRBV7-9; J gene: TRBJ1-4; D gene: TRBD1; CDR3 protein: CASSLRDRGDEKLFF; CDR3 DNA: TGTGCCAGCAGCTTACGTGACAGGGGAGATGAAAAACTGTTTTTT
V gene: TRBV7-3; J gene: TRBJ2-1; D gene: .; CDR3 protein: CASSSHDRNEQFF; CDR3 DNA: TGTGCCAGCAGCTCCCACGACAGAAATGAGCAGTTCTTC
V gene: TRBV7-2; J gene: TRBJ2-1; D gene: .; CDR3 protein: CASSPRDSIYNEQFF; CDR3 DNA: TGTGCCAGCAGCCCCCGGGACTCCATCTACAATGAGCAGTTCTTC